This T cell receptor (beta chain) was identified in a study of CD8+ T cells in alopecia areata. Findings and caveats of the study: Relative to normal scalp, lesional scalp, especially alopecia totalis/universalis, showed higher clonality. Clarity of TCR sharing across patients fell short of that in mice, possibly HLA-related.

Germline V CDR1 and CDR2: SNHLY, FYNNEI. The ends were cut back, 4 bases at V and 12 bases at J, with 7 bases in the middle. CDR3 size: 10 residues. Alopecia areata patients provided lesional scalp punch biopsies and peripheral blood, both collected for the study. CD4+ and CD8+ T cells were sorted from PBMCs. Remarks on this clone: The antigen is not known.

cDNA serving as the sequencing template came from extracted, reverse transcribed RNA. Data came from immunoSEQ multiplex PCR; TCRdb stores just in-frame clones and leaves some out. In the table there are approximately 150,000 clones, approximately 87% of which are singletons. Sequencing was performed on CD8+ T cells sorted from blood, taken at week 0. This clonotype was sampled from a human donor with alopecia areata. The V and J genes are TRBV2 and TRBJ2-1, with D unresolved. CDR3 loop: CASSGAGQFF. CDR3 sequence (DNA): TGTGCCAGCAGTGGGGCAGGGCAGTTCTTC.